The 29 T cell receptor beta chains listed next were all sequenced from one sample in a study of shared clonotypes between healthy human individuals. Assay: immunoSEQ multiplex PCR; the TCRdb copy retains only in-frame clones and omits some. The sample carries about 2.5 million clones, just under 95% recorded once. The sequenced material came from naive CD4+ T cells from PBMCs. The subset is: CD45RA+ positively selected. Every receptor here comes from a man younger than 35 in good health. Some clones in this sample may be carry-over from other donors' samples.

V usage is TRBV2 and J usage is TRBJ1-5, with D possibly matching TRBD1 (6 bases). Trimming stripped 6 bases from V and 3 bases from J, with 12 bases between. This CDR3 is built from 14 residues. CDR1 is SNHLY and CDR2 is FYNNEI in the germline V gene. The CDR3 DNA is TGTGCCAGCAGGGACCAGGGGAACAATCAGCCCCAGCATTTT. Protein product: CASRDQGNNQPQHF.

Worth noting for this clone: A read error may be the cause here, since a much bigger clone is one base away. The sample carries other DNA sequences with the same CDR3. The rearrangement uses TRBV5-4 and TRBJ2-5; D gene uncertain. The germline V gene has CDR1 SGHNT and CDR2 YYREEE (reference sequence). Trimming cost V 2 bases and J 3 bases, with 2 bases left between them. The CDR3 length is 11 residues. CDR3 nucleotides: TGTGCCAGCAGCTTAGAAGAGACCCAGTACTTC. As protein: CASSLEETQYF.

This chain joins TRBV28 and TRBJ1-1, with 10 nucleotides matching TRBD1. Trimming cost V 6 bases and J 5 bases; bases outside gene matches: 9. The CDR3 consists of 15 residues. Germline loops: CDR1 MDHEN, CDR2 SYDVKM. This CDR3 reads CASRRGQGVWTEAFF. The CDR3 DNA reads as TGTGCCAGCAGGCGCGGACAGGGGGTGTGGACTGAAGCTTTCTTT.

Only one count was recorded for this clone. The chain carries TRBV6-5 and TRBJ2-5, with D perhaps given as TRBD1 or TRBD2 (5 bases each). The V end was cut by 0 bases, the J end by 5 bases, with 13 bases between. Per the germline V gene, CDR1 is MNHEY and CDR2 is SVGAGI. The CDR3 extends over 15 amino acids. In DNA form, the CDR3 reads TGTGCCAGCAGTTACTCGGGGCACCGAGGGGAGACCCAGTACTTC. It encodes CASSYSGHRGETQYF.

This chain uses TRBV6-1 with TRBJ1-4; D is undetermined. Deletions cut 4 bases from V and 8 bases from J, with 5 bases between. CDR3 length: 11 residues. Germline assignment: CDR1 MNHNS and CDR2 SASEGT. The CDR3 DNA reads as TGTGCCAGCAGTGTCCGGGAAAAACTGTTTTTT. This encodes CASSVREKLFF.

The rearrangement uses TRBV28 and TRBJ1-1; D gene unclear. Germline V CDR1 and CDR2: MDHEN, SYDVKM. The length of the CDR3 is 13 residues. Trimming stripped 6 bases from V and 3 bases from J, with 11 bases between. This chain's CDR3 is CASSITRDTEAFF. The CDR3 DNA reads as TGTGCCAGCAGCATAACTAGAGACACTGAAGCTTTCTTT.

This sequence joins TRBV5-1 and TRBJ2-3; 14 bases agree with TRBD2. V lost 2 bases and J lost 0; bases outside the gene matches: 5. The CDR3 sequence is 18 residues long. In germline, CDR1 is SGHRS, CDR2 YFSETQ. The CDR3 region has the DNA TGCGCCAGCAGCTTAACCGGGACTAGCGGGAGTAGCACAGATACGCAGTATTTT. Translated: CASSLTGTSGSSTDTQYF.

Only a few counts were recorded for this clone. The chain has TRBV2 and TRBJ1-5; D remains unclear. The V end was cut by 6 bases, the J end by 3 bases, with 9 bases between. In germline, CDR1 is SNHLY, CDR2 FYNNEI. This CDR3 contains 13 residues. The CDR3 nucleotides are TGTGCCAGCAGCCTCCGGGCCAATCAGCCCCAGCATTTT. Amino acids: CASSLRANQPQHF.

V and J are TRBV9 and TRBJ1-2; D is unclear. CDR3 length equals 14 residues. Looked up from germline, CDR1 is SGDLS and CDR2 is YYNGEE. V lost 3 bases, J lost 6 bases, and 15 bases lay in between. CDR3 bases: TGTGCCAGCAGCGCCAGCGGACGGTCCGATGGCTACACCTTC. Translation: CASSASGRSDGYTF.

This clone has just one count. The chain recombines TRBV5-1 with TRBJ2-2, with D tentatively TRBD2 (5 bases). The germline V gene encodes CDR1 SGHRS and CDR2 YFSETQ. V dropped 0 bases and J dropped 4 bases, with 13 bases sitting between them. The CDR3 is 16 amino acids. CDR3 region: CASSLDPSRGTGELFF. The CDR3 region has the DNA TGCGCCAGCAGCTTGGACCCTAGCCGGGGCACCGGGGAGCTGTTTTTT.

In nucleotides, the CDR3 is TGTGCCAGCAGCTTTTTCCCTAATGAAAAACTGTTTTTT. This codes for CASSFFPNEKLFF. V gene TRBV5-4 combines with J gene TRBJ1-4; D is unclear. CDR1 is SGHNT, CDR2 YYREEE, per germline (reference sequence). There are 13 residues in the CDR3. Trimming took off 2 bases at V and 3 bases at J, with 5 bases between the two ends. Together with reference TRBV5-4 and TRBJ1-4, the CDR3 gives the full variable domain: ETGVTQSPTHLIKTRGQQVTLRCSSQSGHNTVSWYQQALGQGPQFIFQYYREEENGRGNFPPRFSGLQFPNYSSELNVNALELDDSALYLCASSFFPNEKLFFGSGTQLSVL.

The J gene is TRBJ2-2, the V gene TRBV15, with D hard to call. V shed 0 bases and J shed 9 bases, with 8 bases lying between them. The CDR3 runs to 13 residues. Per the germline V gene, CDR1 is LNHNV and CDR2 is YYDKDF (reference sequence). CDR3 in amino acids: CATSRDPQRELFF. CDR3 sequence (DNA): TGTGCCACCAGCAGAGATCCGCAGAGGGAGCTGTTTTTT.

The rearrangement joins TRBV7-2 to TRBJ1-5; D not certain. The length of the CDR3 is 15 residues. Trimming took 5 bases from V and 0 from J, leaving 11 bases between them. The germline V gene has CDR1 SGHTA and CDR2 FQGNSA. The CDR3 DNA sequence: TGTGCCAGCAGCCCCCAGTGGATTAGCAATCAGCCCCAGCATTTT. Amino acids: CASSPQWISNQPQHF.

The chain uses TRBV29-1 and TRBJ1-1; D might be TRBD1 (6 bases). In germline, CDR1 is SQVTM, CDR2 ANQGSEA. The ends were cut back, 4 bases at V and 0 bases at J, with 12 bases in the middle. CDR3 length: 14 residues. CDR3 nucleotide sequence: TGCAGCGTTGCCGACGACAGGATGAACACTGAAGCTTTCTTT. Translated, it gives CSVADDRMNTEAFF.

The CDR3 reads CASSLSGPTGYTEAFF. CDR3 DNA: TGCGCCAGCAGCTTGAGTGGACCGACGGGATACACTGAAGCTTTCTTT. The chain recombines TRBV5-1 with TRBJ1-1; D is ambiguous. The CDR3 length is 16 residues. V gave up 1 base and J gave up 3 bases, with 16 bases separating them. Germline loops: CDR1 SGHRS, CDR2 YFSETQ.

This chain connects TRBV5-1 to TRBJ1-1; 7 positions agree with TRBD1. Germline V gene data show CDR1 as SGHRS and CDR2 as YFSETQ. CDR3 size: 13 residues. V gave up 2 bases and J gave up 5 bases; unmatched junction bases: 3. The CDR3 region has the DNA TGCGCCAGCAGCTTTACAGGGGTGACTGAAGCTTTCTTT. It codes for CASSFTGVTEAFF.

J is TRBJ2-3 and V is TRBV5-5, with TRBD1 identical over 10 bases. The CDR3 spans 15 residues. The J segment lost 9 bases and the V segment lost 4 bases, leaving 11 bases of the junction unmatched. From germline, CDR1 is SGHKS and CDR2 YYEKEE (reference sequence). The CDR3 spells CASSLIWTGGETQYF. As DNA, the CDR3 is TGTGCCAGCAGCCTTATCTGGACAGGGGGAGAAACGCAGTATTTT.

This chain links TRBV5-1 with TRBJ1-2; no reliable D call. Germline V CDR1 and CDR2: SGHRS, YFSETQ. This CDR3 spans 12 amino acids. V was shortened by 4 bases and J by 8 bases, with 12 bases between the two germline ends. CDR3 sequence (DNA): TGCGCCAGCAGCCCGGGCCTCGACGGCTACACCTTC. Translated: CASSPGLDGYTF. The variable domain in full, completed from reference TRBV5-1 and TRBJ1-2, reads KAGVTQTPRYLIKTRGQQVTLSCSPISGHRSVSWYQQTPGQGLQFLFEYFSETQRNKGNFPGRFSGRQFSNSRSEMNVSTLELGDSALYLCASSPGLDGYTFGSGTRLTVV.

The chain has TRBV10-3 and TRBJ2-1; D perhaps matches TRBD2 (6 bases). Germline V lookup: CDR1 ENHRY, CDR2 SYGVKD. Trimming took off 0 bases at V and 8 bases at J, with 14 bases between the two ends. CDR3 size: 15 residues. The CDR3 bases are TGTGCCATCAGTGAGTCACGGGGCTCGGGGGATGAGCAGTTCTTC. It specifies CAISESRGSGDEQFF.

On this clone itself: The same CDR3 arises from other DNA sequences in this sample as well. This chain uses TRBV28 with TRBJ2-1; 7 bases are a match to TRBD2. CDR1 MDHEN and CDR2 SYDVKM come from the germline V gene. Trimming cost V 3 bases and J 3 bases; bases outside gene matches: 8. This CDR3 spans 16 amino acids. The CDR3 DNA follows: TGTGCCAGCAGTTTGAGTTTGGCGGGAGTCTACAATGAGCAGTTCTTC. Amino acid sequence: CASSLSLAGVYNEQFF. Full variable domain (outside the CDR3, taken from reference TRBV28 and TRBJ2-1): DVKVTQSSRYLVKRTGEKVFLECVQDMDHENMFWYRQDPGLGLRLIYFSYDVKMKEKGDIPEGYSVSREKKERFSLILESASTNQTSMYLCASSLSLAGVYNEQFFGPGTRLTVL.

The V gene is TRBV5-4, the J gene TRBJ2-7; 7 positions agree with TRBD2. The ends lost 3 bases at V and 1 base at J; junction bases unmatched: 4. CDR1 is SGHNT, CDR2 YYREEE, per germline (reference sequence). This CDR3 comprises 14 residues. DNA of the CDR3: TGTGCCAGCAGCTCTAGCGGACCGTCCTACGAGCAGTACTTC. Translating it yields CASSSSGPSYEQYF.

V and J are TRBV5-1 and TRBJ1-1; TRBD1 aligns across 12 bases. This CDR3 has 16 residues. From germline, CDR1 is SGHRS and CDR2 YFSETQ. Trimming took 4 bases from V and 3 from J; bases not matched to a gene: 7. The CDR3 DNA reads TGCGCCAGCAGCCCCGGGACAGGGGGCAGGTACACTGAAGCTTTCTTT. The encoded protein is CASSPGTGGRYTEAFF.

The chain has TRBV21-1 and TRBJ1-1. TRBV21-1 is deemed a pseudogene. The CDR3 sequence is 15 residues long. CDR3 in amino acids: CASSKGGGFVTEAFF. CDR3 sequence (DNA): TGTGCCAGCAGCAAAGGAGGAGGCTTTGTGACTGAAGCTTTCTTT.

The V call is TRBV20-1, the J call TRBJ2-5, with D hard to call. CDR3 length: 10 residues. V was trimmed by 1 base and J by 6 bases, leaving 3 bases between them. From germline, CDR1 is DFQATT and CDR2 SNEGSKA (reference sequence). The CDR3 nucleotides are TGCAGTGCTAGAGTACAGACCCAGTACTTC. Encoded protein: CSARVQTQYF.

This clone was detected once. The rearrangement joins TRBV18 to TRBJ1-1; 7 bases match TRBD1. The CDR3 runs 15 residues. Trimming cost V 6 bases and J 1 base; bases outside gene matches: 8. The germline CDR1 and CDR2 sequences are KGHSH and LQKENI. CDR3 nucleotide sequence: TGTGCCAGCTCCGACGACAGGGTCGAGAACACTGAAGCTTTCTTT. It is translated as CASSDDRVENTEAFF.

The chain is built from TRBV7-2 and TRBJ2-7; 8 nucleotides line up with TRBD1. The CDR3 totals 14 residues. The V and J ends lost 1 base and 5 bases, in that order; junction bases with no gene match: 4. CDR1 is SGHTA, CDR2 FQGNSA, per germline. DNA for the CDR3: TGTGCCAGCAGCTTAGGGCAGGGGGCACACGAGCAGTACTTC. Residues: CASSLGQGAHEQYF.

This clone occurred once. The chain uses TRBV11-2 and TRBJ1-1; no clear D gene. V shed 6 bases and J shed 5 bases, with 13 bases lying between them. The CDR3 runs to 13 residues. CDR1 and CDR2 (germline): SGHAT, FQNNGV. This CDR3 reads CASSRGSGTEAFF. The CDR3 bases are TGTGCCAGCAGTCGCGGCAGCGGGACTGAAGCTTTCTTT.

This rearrangement joins TRBV27 to TRBJ2-3, with D unclear. CDR3 length equals 14 residues. The germline V gene has CDR1 MNHEY and CDR2 SMNVEV (reference sequence). V was clipped by 7 bases and J by 4 bases, with 15 bases between them. CDR3 nucleotides: TGTGCCAGCAAAGCGCATCAGATAGCAGATACGCAGTATTTT. It encodes CASKAHQIADTQYF.

A remark on this clone: Other nucleotide sequences in the sample specify the same CDR3. The J gene is TRBJ2-7, the V gene TRBV5-1; D remains unclear. V gave up 5 bases and J gave up 3 bases, with 6 bases separating them. The CDR3 is made up of 11 amino acids. Germline V gene sequence: CDR1 SGHRS, CDR2 YFSETQ. The CDR3: CASSRDYEQYF. CDR3 DNA sequence: TGCGCCAGCAGTCGCGACTACGAGCAGTACTTC.